This section outlines one TCR beta chain sequence together with its context. Its specificity is unknown. The data originate from a study of T cell responses to AZD1222 COVID-19 vaccine. Notes on the study in general: There were vaccine-associated CD4 TCRs across spike, dominant at 160-218 and 743-854.

Sequencing used immunoSEQ multiplex PCR; TCRdb keeps in-frame clones, though not all of them. The repertoire has 60,000 to 65,000 clones, roughly three quarters of them found once; the top ten carry more than 13%. Germline CDR1 MNHEY, CDR2 SMNVEV (reference sequence). V was clipped by 4 bases and J by 5 bases, with 9 bases between them. The CDR3 spans 12 residues. The TCR was taken from an adult in good health. This chain uses TRBV27 with TRBJ2-7; possible D gene TRBD1, 5 bases. Sequenced here: peripheral blood, sampled on day 0 of AZD1222 vaccination. The CDR3 bases are TGTGCCAGCAGTTCGCAGGGCGACGAGCAGTACTTC. Amino acid sequence: CASSSQGDEQYF.